Following are 23 T cell receptor beta chains from one sample sequenced in a study of shared clonotypes between healthy human individuals. Terminally differentiated effector memory CD45RA+ cells were excluded from the naive CD8 cells, which were CD45RO-negative and positively selected for CCR7. The method was immunoSEQ multiplex PCR; TCRdb's version includes in-frame clones alone and lacks a portion of them. The top ten hold 1.5% to 2% of the sample, which has about 2.1 million clones, just over 90% seen once. Sequencing was performed on naive CD8+ T cells from PBMCs. These TCRs come from a young man in good health. Some clones in this sample may be carry-over from other donors' samples.

The chain carries TRBV19 and TRBJ1-5, with no clear D. Trimming took 7 bases from V and 2 from J, leaving 15 bases between them. CDR1 LNHDA and CDR2 SQIVND come from the germline V gene (reference sequence). This CDR3 contains 15 residues. The CDR3 is CASKDRLGGNQPQHF. The CDR3 region has the DNA TGTGCCAGTAAGGACCGTCTAGGAGGCAATCAGCCCCAGCATTTT.

V usage is TRBV6-1 and J usage is TRBJ2-5, with D perhaps being TRBD1 or TRBD2 (5 bases each). CDR3 size: 15 residues. Germline V gene sequence: CDR1 MNHNS, CDR2 SASEGT. Trimming shortened V by 4 bases and J by 4 bases, and 16 bases separated the two germline ends. For the CDR3, the DNA is TGTGCCAGCAGTGGGGGACCGAGAGGTGGAGAGACCCAGTACTTC. Translating gives CASSGGPRGGETQYF.

The chain employs TRBV5-1 and TRBJ2-7; D not resolved. Trimming stripped 3 bases from V and 6 bases from J, with 10 bases between. This CDR3 is built from 12 residues. Germline lookup yields CDR1 SGHRS and CDR2 YFSETQ. CDR3 sequence: CASSYGDSEQYF. For the CDR3, the DNA is TGCGCCAGCAGCTATGGAGATTCCGAGCAGTACTTC.

This rearrangement joins TRBV4-3 to TRBJ2-6; D not certain. Germline V lookup: CDR1 LGHNA, CDR2 YSLEER. V was cut by 1 base and J by 7 bases, with 11 bases left in between. There are 15 residues in the CDR3. CDR3 DNA sequence: TGCGCCAGCAGCCAAGGGCTAGGGCGAGCCAACGTCCTGACTTTC. This codes for CASSQGLGRANVLTF.

The V call is TRBV19, the J call TRBJ2-1; D ambiguous. The length of the CDR3 is 15 residues. Germline-derived CDR1 and CDR2 are LNHDA and SQIVND (reference sequence). Between the trimmed V and J ends, which lost 4 bases and 0 bases, there was a span of 10 bases. The CDR3 reads CASSTLPFSYNEQFF. The DNA of the CDR3 is TGTGCCAGTAGTACTCTCCCTTTCTCCTACAATGAGCAGTTCTTC.

The chain employs TRBV4-1 and TRBJ2-7; TRBD2 agrees at 14 bases. This CDR3 has 17 amino acids. Germline V gene sequence: CDR1 MGHRA, CDR2 YSYEKL. The trim removed 3 bases at V and 1 base at J, leaving 5 bases unmatched. CDR3 sequence (DNA): TGCGCCAGCAGCCACTGGACTAGCGGGAGGCTTTCCTACGAGCAGTACTTC. Encoded protein: CASSHWTSGRLSYEQYF.

V and J are TRBV4-1 and TRBJ1-2; TRBD1 matches 10 bases. The junction had 4 bases not matched to a gene; V was cut back by 1 base and J by 5 bases. Per germline, CDR1 MGHRA and CDR2 YSYEKL. The length of the CDR3 is 15 residues. The CDR3 DNA is TGCGCCAGCAGCCAAGGACAGGGGGCTGATTATGGCTACACCTTC. Residues: CASSQGQGADYGYTF.

The chain is built from TRBV7-7 and TRBJ2-2; D possibly matches TRBD1 or TRBD2 (5 bases each). Germline CDR1 is SSHAT and CDR2 is FNYEAQ (reference sequence). Trimming left V 0 bases short and J 1 base short, with 18 bases between. The CDR3 sequence is 19 residues long. Here the CDR3 reads CASSLAAWGPVGNTGELFF. The CDR3 DNA follows: TGTGCCAGCAGCTTAGCCGCGTGGGGACCGGTCGGGAACACCGGGGAGCTGTTTTTT.

V usage is TRBV5-4 and J usage is TRBJ2-7, with 15 bases fitting TRBD2. Germline assignment: CDR1 SGHNT and CDR2 YYREEE (reference sequence). Trimming cost V 3 bases and J 6 bases; bases outside gene matches: 10. The CDR3 runs 17 residues. The CDR3: CASSWDGLAGGPGEQYF. DNA for the CDR3: TGTGCCAGCAGCTGGGACGGACTAGCGGGAGGGCCCGGCGAGCAGTACTTC.

This chain connects TRBV4-3 to TRBJ2-1, with TRBD1 identical over 7 bases. The CDR3 runs to 14 residues. The V segment lost 4 bases and the J segment 8 bases; nucleotides outside the gene matches: 8. Germline V lookup: CDR1 LGHNA, CDR2 YSLEER. CDR3: CASSPMLGGHEQFF. CDR3 coding DNA: TGCGCCAGCAGCCCTATGTTAGGGGGCCATGAGCAGTTCTTC.

CDR3 residues: CASSLGGENTEAFF. CDR3 bases: TGTGCCAGCAGTTTGGGAGGGGAGAACACTGAAGCTTTCTTT. The chain uses TRBV6-5 and TRBJ1-1; D perhaps matches TRBD1 (5 bases). With 4 bases removed from V and 1 base from J, the gap between germline ends came to 10 bases. There are 14 residues in the CDR3. Germline V gives CDR1 MNHEY, CDR2 SVGAGI.

The chain couples TRBV5-4 to TRBJ2-7; maybe TRBD2 (5 bases). Trimming took off 4 bases at V and 2 bases at J, with 19 bases between the two ends. Germline V gives CDR1 SGHNT, CDR2 YYREEE (reference sequence). CDR3 length: 16 residues. The CDR3 DNA sequence: TGTGCCAGCAGCAACCCCCCGACGGAGGTCCCCTACGAGCAGTACTTC. Protein sequence: CASSNPPTEVPYEQYF.

This clone was found once. The chain combines TRBV19 with TRBJ2-1; possible D gene TRBD1, 6 bases. V was trimmed by 2 bases and J by 12 bases, leaving 17 bases between them. The germline gives CDR1 LNHDA, CDR2 SQIVND (reference sequence). The CDR3 is 14 residues long. This CDR3 is CASSIFPGGGAQFF. Here the CDR3 DNA reads TGTGCCAGTAGTATATTCCCGGGTGGGGGCGCGCAGTTCTTC.

For the CDR3, the DNA is TGTGCCAGCAGTCCCTCCGGGACAAAGGGGGCCGGGGAGCTGTTTTTT. It specifies CASSPSGTKGAGELFF. The gene calls are TRBV7-9 and TRBJ2-2; weak D call: TRBD1 (6 bases). The CDR3 consists of 16 residues. Germline CDR1 is SEHNR and CDR2 is FQNEAQ (reference sequence). V lost 6 bases to trimming and J lost 6 bases, with 20 bases between them. Drawing the rest from reference TRBV7-9 and TRBJ2-2, the complete variable domain is DTGVSQNPRHKITKRGQNVTFRCDPISEHNRLYWYRQTLGQGPEFLTYFQNEAQLEKSRLLSDRFSAERPKGSFSTLEIQRTEQGDSAMYLCASSPSGTKGAGELFFGEGSRLTVL.

The chain is built from TRBV4-1 and TRBJ2-7; D gene ambiguous. This CDR3 contains 14 residues. The V gene lost 4 bases and the J gene lost 3 bases, with 13 bases spanning the gap. Germline V gene sequence: CDR1 MGHRA, CDR2 YSYEKL. The DNA for the CDR3 is TGCGCCAGCAGCCCCGGGCAGATTGGCTACGAGCAGTACTTC. Translated, it gives CASSPGQIGYEQYF.

This chain uses TRBV2 with TRBJ2-7; a weak D match, TRBD1 (6 bases). The CDR3 spans 16 residues. Germline lookup yields CDR1 SNHLY and CDR2 FYNNEI. Trimming stripped 5 bases from V and 3 bases from J, with 20 bases between. CDR3 sequence (DNA): TGTGCCAGCAGTACACGGACAGCTCCCGAGGGCTACGAGCAGTACTTC. This codes for CASSTRTAPEGYEQYF.

The rearrangement links TRBV6-5 to TRBJ2-1; D remains ambiguous. The length of the CDR3 is 16 residues. Trimming removed 0 bases at V and 7 bases at J, with 16 bases between. CDR1 and CDR2 from the germline V gene are MNHEY and SVGAGI. Here the CDR3 reads CASSYSRWASANEQFF. CDR3 sequence (DNA): TGTGCCAGCAGTTACTCGAGGTGGGCCTCAGCAAATGAGCAGTTCTTC.

V is TRBV28 and J is TRBJ1-5; 7 nucleotides line up with TRBD1. There are 18 residues in the CDR3. Germline V gene sequence: CDR1 MDHEN, CDR2 SYDVKM. The V and J ends lost 8 bases and 1 base, in that order; junction bases with no gene match: 17. CDR3 protein: CASGFEQGTSRSNQPQHF. DNA for the CDR3: TGTGCCAGCGGATTCGAACAGGGGACTTCGAGGAGCAATCAGCCCCAGCATTTT.

The chain couples TRBV5-6 to TRBJ1-1, with TRBD1 as a possible D gene (5 bases). V lost 6 bases and J lost 4, with 25 bases in between. Per germline, CDR1 SGHDT and CDR2 YYEEEE. The CDR3 sequence is 17 residues long. The DNA of the CDR3 is TGTGCCAGCACCCCGGACCCAACCAGGGAAGTTGGCACTGAAGCTTTCTTT. It encodes CASTPDPTREVGTEAFF. Full variable domain (outside the CDR3, taken from reference TRBV5-6 and TRBJ1-1): DAGVTQSPTHLIKTRGQQVTLRCSPKSGHDTVSWYQQALGQGPQFIFQYYEEEERQRGNFPDRFSGHQFPNYSSELNVNALLLGDSALYLCASTPDPTREVGTEAFFGQGTRLTVV.

This chain connects TRBV27 to TRBJ2-1; D not resolved. Germline loops: CDR1 MNHEY, CDR2 SMNVEV (reference sequence). This CDR3 has 13 residues. V was trimmed by 8 bases and J by 0 bases, leaving 8 bases between them. CDR3: CASARGSYNEQFF. DNA for the CDR3: TGTGCCAGCGCTCGCGGCTCCTACAATGAGCAGTTCTTC.

As to this clone: Within the sample, other DNA sequences also encode this same CDR3. This chain connects TRBV30 to TRBJ2-6, with D hard to call. The CDR3 consists of 14 residues. Germline values: CDR1 GTSNPN, CDR2 SVGIG (reference sequence). Trimming took 0 bases from V and 1 from J, leaving 4 bases between them. The DNA of the CDR3 is TGTGCCTGGAGTGTAGGGTCTGGGGCCAACGTCCTGACTTTC. It is translated as CAWSVGSGANVLTF.

This clone was detected once. This chain connects TRBV6-1 to TRBJ2-7; TRBD1 matches 8 bases. CDR1 and CDR2 from the germline V gene are MNHNS and SASEGT. Trimming removed 3 bases from V and 0 bases from J; junction bases left unmatched: 10. The CDR3 is 17 residues long. The CDR3 here is CASSDEPRGPGSYEQYF. The DNA for the CDR3 is TGTGCCAGCAGTGACGAACCCAGGGGGCCAGGCTCCTACGAGCAGTACTTC.

The sample holds a few counts of this clone. CDR3 sequence: CASSRAEEQFF. Here the CDR3 DNA reads TGTGCCAGCAGCAGAGCCGAGGAGCAGTTCTTC. The chain recombines TRBV11-1 with TRBJ2-1; D unclear. The CDR3 length is 11 residues. Trimming pared 5 bases from V and 10 bases from J, leaving 9 bases between. Germline CDR1 and CDR2: SGHAT and FQDESV (reference sequence).